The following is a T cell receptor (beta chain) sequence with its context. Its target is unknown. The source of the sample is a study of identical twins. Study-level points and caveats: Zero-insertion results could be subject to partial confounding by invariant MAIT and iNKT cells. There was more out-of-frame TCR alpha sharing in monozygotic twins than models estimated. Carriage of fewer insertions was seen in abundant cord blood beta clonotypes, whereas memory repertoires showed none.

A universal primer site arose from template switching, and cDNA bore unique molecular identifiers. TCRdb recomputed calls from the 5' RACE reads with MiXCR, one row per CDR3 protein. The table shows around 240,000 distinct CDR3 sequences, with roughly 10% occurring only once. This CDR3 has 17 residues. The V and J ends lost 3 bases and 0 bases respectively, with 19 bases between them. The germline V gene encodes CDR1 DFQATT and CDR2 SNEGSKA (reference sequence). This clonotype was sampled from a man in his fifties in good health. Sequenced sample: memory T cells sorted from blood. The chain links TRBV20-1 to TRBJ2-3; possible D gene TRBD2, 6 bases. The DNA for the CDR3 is TGCAGTGCTAGGATTGGGGGAGGAGGGGCTAGCACAGATACGCAGTATTTT. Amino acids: CSARIGGGGASTDTQYF.